The following is a T cell receptor beta chain sequence with its context. Its antigen is not identified. Naive CD8+ T cells showed a CD45RO-CCR7+CD27+CD95- phenotype. CDR1 is SGHTA and CDR2 is FQGNSA in the germline V gene. The CDR3 consists of 18 residues. The sample comes from a study of CXCR3-negative and CXCR3-positive naive CD8 T cells. Notes on the study in general: Cryopreserved cells partially lost CXCR3 expression, and fresh PBMCs were used in most assays.

The authors prepared UMI-labeled TRB cDNA libraries by 5' RACE. From the 5' RACE reads, TCRdb lists one entry per CDR3 protein and no DNA. This sample's clone table lists more than 45,000 distinct CDR3 sequences. The rearrangement joins TRBV7-2 to TRBJ2-7; TCRdb indicates TRBD1, and absent DNA this call remains unverified. This receptor was taken from a human donor in good health. Some clones in this sample may be carry-over from other donors' samples. Sequencing was carried out using naive CXCR3- CD8+ T cells from blood. Subset given: CD45RO-CCR7+CD27+CD95- naive CD8+ T cells lacking CXCR3 (TNR3-). Here the CDR3 reads CASTKSAKTGGGAYEQYF.